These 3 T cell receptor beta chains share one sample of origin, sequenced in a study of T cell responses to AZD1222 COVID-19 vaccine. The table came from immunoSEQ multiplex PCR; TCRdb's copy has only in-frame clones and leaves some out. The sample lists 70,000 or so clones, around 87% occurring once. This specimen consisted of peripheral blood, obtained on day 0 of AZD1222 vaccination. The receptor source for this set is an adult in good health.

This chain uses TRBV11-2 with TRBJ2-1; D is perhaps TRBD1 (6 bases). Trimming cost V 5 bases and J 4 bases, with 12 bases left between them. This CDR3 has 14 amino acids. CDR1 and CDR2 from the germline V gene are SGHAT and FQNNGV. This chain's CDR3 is CASSAIDRYNEQFF. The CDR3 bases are TGTGCCAGCAGCGCGATAGACAGGTACAATGAGCAGTTCTTC.

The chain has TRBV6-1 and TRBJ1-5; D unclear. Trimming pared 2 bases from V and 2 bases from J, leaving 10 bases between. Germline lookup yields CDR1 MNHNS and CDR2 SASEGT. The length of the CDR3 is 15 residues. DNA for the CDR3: TGTGCCAGCAGTGAATCCCATCCCCGCAATCAGCCCCAGCATTTT. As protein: CASSESHPRNQPQHF.

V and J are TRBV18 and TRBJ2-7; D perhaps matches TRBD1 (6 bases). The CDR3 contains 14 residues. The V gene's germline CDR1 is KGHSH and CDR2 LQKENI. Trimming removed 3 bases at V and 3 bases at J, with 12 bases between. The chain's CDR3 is CASSPRDTDYEQYF. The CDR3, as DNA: TGTGCCAGCTCACCCCGGGACACAGACTACGAGCAGTACTTC.